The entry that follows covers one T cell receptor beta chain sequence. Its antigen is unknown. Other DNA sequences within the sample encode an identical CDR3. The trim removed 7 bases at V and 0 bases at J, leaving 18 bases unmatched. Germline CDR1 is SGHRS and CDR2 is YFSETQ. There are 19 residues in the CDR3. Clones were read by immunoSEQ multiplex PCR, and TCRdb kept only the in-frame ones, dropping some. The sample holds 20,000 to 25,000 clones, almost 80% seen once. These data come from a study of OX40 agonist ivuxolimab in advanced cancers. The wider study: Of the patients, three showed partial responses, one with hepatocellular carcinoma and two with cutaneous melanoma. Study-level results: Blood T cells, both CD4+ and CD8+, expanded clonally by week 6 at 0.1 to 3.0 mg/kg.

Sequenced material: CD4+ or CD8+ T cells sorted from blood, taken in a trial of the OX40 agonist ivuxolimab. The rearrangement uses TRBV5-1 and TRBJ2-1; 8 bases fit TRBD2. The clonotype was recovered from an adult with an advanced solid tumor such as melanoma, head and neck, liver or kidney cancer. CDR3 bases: TGCGCCAGCCGCCAGGGGCGGGGGGCCACTCGTAGCTCCTACAATGAGCAGTTCTTC. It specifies CASRQGRGATRSSYNEQFF.